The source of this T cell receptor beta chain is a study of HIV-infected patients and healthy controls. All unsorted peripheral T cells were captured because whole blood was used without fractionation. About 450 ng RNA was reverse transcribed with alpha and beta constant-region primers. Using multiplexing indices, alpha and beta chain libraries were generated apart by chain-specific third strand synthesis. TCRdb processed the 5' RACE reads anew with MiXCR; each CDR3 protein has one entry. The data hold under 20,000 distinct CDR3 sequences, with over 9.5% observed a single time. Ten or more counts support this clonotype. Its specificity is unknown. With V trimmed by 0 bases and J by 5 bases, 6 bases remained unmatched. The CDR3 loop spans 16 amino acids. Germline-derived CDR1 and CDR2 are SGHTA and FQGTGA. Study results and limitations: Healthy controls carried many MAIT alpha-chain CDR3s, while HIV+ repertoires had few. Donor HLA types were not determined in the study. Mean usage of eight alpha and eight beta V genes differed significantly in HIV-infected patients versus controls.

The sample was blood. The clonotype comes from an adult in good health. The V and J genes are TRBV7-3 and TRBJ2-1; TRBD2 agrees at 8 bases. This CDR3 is CASSLTTGGPDNEQFF. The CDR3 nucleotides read TGTGCCAGCAGCTTAACTACGGGAGGGCCTGACAATGAGCAGTTCTTC.